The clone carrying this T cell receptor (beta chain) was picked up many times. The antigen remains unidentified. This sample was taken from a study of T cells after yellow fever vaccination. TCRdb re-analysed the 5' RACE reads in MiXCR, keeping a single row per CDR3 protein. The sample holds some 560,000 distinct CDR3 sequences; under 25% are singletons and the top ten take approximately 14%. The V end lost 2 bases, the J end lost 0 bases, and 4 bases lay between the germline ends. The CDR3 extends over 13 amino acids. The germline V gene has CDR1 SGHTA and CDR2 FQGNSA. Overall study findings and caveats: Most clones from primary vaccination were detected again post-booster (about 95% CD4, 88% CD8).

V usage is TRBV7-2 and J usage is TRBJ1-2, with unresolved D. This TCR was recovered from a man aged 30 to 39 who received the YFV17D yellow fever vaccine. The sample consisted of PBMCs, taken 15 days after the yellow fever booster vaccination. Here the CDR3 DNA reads TGTGCCAGCAGCTTACAGGCTAACTATGGCTACACCTTC. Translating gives CASSLQANYGYTF.